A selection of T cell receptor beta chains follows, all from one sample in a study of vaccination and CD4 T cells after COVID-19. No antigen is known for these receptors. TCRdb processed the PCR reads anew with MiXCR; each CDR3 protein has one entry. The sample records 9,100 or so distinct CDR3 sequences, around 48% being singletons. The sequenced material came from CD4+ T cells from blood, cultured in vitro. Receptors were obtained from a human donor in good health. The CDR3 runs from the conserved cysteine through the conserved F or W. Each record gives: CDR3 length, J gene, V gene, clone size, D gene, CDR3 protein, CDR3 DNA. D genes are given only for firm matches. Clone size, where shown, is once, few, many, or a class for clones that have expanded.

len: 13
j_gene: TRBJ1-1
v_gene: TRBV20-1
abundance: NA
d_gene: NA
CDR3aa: CSARDGGAGEAFF
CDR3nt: TGCAGTGCTAGAGATGGAGGGGCAGGTGAAGCTTTCTTT

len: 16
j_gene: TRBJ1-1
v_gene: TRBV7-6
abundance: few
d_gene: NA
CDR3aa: CASSREPPGAGAEAFF
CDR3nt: TGTGCCAGCAGCCGCGAACCCCCGGGGGCGGGGGCTGAAGCTTTCTTT

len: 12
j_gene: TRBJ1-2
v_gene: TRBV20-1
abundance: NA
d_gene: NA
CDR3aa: CSARDNSYGYTF
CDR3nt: TGCAGTGCTAGGGACAACAGCTATGGCTACACCTTC

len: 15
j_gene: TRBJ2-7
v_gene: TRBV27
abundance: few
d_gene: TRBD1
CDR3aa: CASSKRRDRGYEQYF
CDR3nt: TGTGCCAGCAGTAAACGGAGGGACAGGGGCTACGAGCAGTACTTC

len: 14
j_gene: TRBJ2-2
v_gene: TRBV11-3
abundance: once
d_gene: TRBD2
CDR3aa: CASSLSSGTGELFF
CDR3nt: TGTGCCAGCAGCCTATCTAGCGGTACCGGGGAGCTGTTTTTT

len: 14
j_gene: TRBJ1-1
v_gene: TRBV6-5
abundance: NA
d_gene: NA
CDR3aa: CASSYLLGNTEAFF
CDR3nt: TGTGCCAGCAGTTACCTGCTCGGGAACACTGAAGCTTTCTTT

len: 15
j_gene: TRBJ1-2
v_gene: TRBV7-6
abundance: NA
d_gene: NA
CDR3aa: CASSPRGKGHYGYTF
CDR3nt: TGTGCCAGCAGCCCCCGCGGGAAGGGCCATTATGGCTACACCTTC

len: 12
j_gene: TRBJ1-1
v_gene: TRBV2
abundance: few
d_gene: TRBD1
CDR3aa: CASGRQGGMAFF
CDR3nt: TGTGCCAGTGGGCGGCAGGGGGGTATGGCTTTCTTT

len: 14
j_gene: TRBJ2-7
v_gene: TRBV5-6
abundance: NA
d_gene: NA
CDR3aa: CASSSLPGGVEQYF
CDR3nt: TGTGCCAGCAGCTCCCTACCTGGAGGGGTTGAGCAGTACTTC

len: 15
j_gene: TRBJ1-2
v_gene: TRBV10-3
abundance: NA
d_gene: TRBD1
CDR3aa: CAISRGTDGNYGYTF
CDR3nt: TGTGCCATCTCACGAGGGACAGACGGTAACTATGGCTACACCTTC

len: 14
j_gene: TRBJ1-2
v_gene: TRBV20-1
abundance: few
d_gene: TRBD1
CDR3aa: CSAGQGAGNYGYTF
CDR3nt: TGCAGTGCTGGACAGGGGGCCGGAAACTATGGCTACACCTTC

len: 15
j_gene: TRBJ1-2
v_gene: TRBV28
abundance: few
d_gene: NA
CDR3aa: CASSPQGTANYGYTF
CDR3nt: TGTGCCAGCAGTCCTCAGGGCACCGCTAACTATGGCTACACCTTC

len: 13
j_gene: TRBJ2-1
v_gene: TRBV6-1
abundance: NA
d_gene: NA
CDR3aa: CASVVDTYNEQFF
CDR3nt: TGTGCCAGTGTTGTGGACACCTACAATGAGCAGTTCTTC

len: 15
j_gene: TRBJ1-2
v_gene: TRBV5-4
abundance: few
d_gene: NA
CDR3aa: CASSPVGSRGYGYTF
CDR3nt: TGTGCCAGCAGCCCGGTCGGAAGCCGGGGGTATGGCTACACCTTC

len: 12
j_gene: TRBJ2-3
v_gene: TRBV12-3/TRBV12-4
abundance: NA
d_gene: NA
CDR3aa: CASSVGLRDRYF
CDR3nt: TGTGCCAGCTCAGTGGGACTTAGGGATAGGTATTTT

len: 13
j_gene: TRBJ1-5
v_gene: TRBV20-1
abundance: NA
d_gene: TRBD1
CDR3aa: CSARTGGSQPQHF
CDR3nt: TGCAGTGCCCGGACAGGGGGCAGTCAGCCCCAGCATTTT

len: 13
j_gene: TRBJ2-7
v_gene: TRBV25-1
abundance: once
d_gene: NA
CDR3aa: CASTPTGPYEQYF
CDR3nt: TGTGCCAGCACCCCGACAGGCCCCTACGAGCAGTACTTC

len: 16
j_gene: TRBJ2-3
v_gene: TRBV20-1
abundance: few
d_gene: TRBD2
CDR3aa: CSASSGGAGMTDTQYF
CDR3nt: TGCAGTGCCAGTAGCGGGGGGGCTGGAATGACAGATACGCAGTATTTT

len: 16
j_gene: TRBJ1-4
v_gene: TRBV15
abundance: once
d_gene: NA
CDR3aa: CATSRIKEGTNEKLFF
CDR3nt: TGTGCCACCAGCAGAATAAAGGAGGGGACTAATGAAAAACTGTTTTTT

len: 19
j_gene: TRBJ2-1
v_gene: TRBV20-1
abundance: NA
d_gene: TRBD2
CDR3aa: CSARPTGVAGISSYNEQFF
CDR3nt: TGCAGTGCTAGACCCACCGGAGTAGCGGGTATAAGCTCCTACAATGAGCAGTTCTTC

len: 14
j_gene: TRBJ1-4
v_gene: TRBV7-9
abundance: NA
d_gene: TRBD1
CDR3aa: CASSFGQGVEKLFF
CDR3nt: TGTGCCAGCAGCTTCGGACAGGGGGTTGAAAAACTGTTTTTT

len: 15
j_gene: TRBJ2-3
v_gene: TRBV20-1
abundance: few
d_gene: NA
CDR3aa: CSALLTWPNTDTQYF
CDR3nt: TGCAGTGCTCTCCTAACTTGGCCGAACACAGATACGCAGTATTTT

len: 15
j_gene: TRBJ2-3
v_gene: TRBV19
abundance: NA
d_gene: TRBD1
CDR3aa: CASSTRTGNTDTQYF
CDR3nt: TGTGCCAGTAGTACCCGGACAGGGAACACAGATACGCAGTATTTT

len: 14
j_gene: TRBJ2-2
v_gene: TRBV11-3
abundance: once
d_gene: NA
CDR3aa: CASSLAGSTGELFF
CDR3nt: TGTGCCAGCAGCTTAGCGGGGAGCACCGGGGAGCTGTTTTTT

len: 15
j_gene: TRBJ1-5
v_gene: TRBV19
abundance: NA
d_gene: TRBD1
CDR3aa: CASSAPEGAGQPQHF
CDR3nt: TGTGCCAGTAGTGCTCCCGAGGGGGCGGGTCAGCCCCAGCATTTT

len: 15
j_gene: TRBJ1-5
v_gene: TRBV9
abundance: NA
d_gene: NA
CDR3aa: CASSVSGAHNQPQHF
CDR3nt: TGTGCCAGCAGCGTCTCAGGGGCCCACAATCAGCCCCAGCATTTT

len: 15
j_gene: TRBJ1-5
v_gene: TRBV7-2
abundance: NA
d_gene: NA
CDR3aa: CASSSRDISNQPQHF
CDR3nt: TGTGCCAGCAGCTCGCGGGACATTAGCAATCAGCCCCAGCATTTT

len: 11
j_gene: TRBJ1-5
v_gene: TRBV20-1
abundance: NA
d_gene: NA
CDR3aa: CSANSGQPQHF
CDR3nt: TGCAGTGCTAACAGTGGGCAGCCCCAGCATTTT

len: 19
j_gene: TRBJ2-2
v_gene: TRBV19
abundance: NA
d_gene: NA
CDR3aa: CASTHEPGSALTSTGELFF
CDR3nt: TGTGCCAGTACTCACGAGCCGGGGAGCGCGTTGACGAGCACCGGGGAGCTGTTTTTT

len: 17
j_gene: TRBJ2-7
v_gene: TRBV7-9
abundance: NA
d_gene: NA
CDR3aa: CASSCFTRDVSSYEQYF
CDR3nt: TGTGCCAGCAGCTGTTTTACCCGGGACGTCAGCTCCTACGAGCAGTACTTC

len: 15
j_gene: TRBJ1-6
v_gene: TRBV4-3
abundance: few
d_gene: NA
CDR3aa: CASSLGAGDNSPLHF
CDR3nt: TGCGCCAGCAGCCTGGGAGCGGGGGATAATTCACCCCTCCACTTT

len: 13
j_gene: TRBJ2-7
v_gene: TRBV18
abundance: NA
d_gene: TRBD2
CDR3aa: CASSGAGGYEQYF
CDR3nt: TGTGCCAGCTCGGGAGCGGGAGGCTACGAGCAGTACTTC

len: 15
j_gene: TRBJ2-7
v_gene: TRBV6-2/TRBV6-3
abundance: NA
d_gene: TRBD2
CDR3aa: CASSYPRGVNYEQYF
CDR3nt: TGTGCCAGCAGTTACCCGCGGGGGGTAAACTACGAGCAGTACTTC

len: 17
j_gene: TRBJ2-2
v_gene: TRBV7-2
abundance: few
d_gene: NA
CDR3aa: CASSFGWRIANTGELFF
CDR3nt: TGTGCCAGCAGCTTCGGTTGGAGGATCGCGAACACCGGGGAGCTGTTTTTT

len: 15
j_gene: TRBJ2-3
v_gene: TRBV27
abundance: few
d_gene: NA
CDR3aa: CASSLALSSTDTQYF
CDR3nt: TGTGCCAGCAGTTTGGCTCTGTCCAGCACAGATACGCAGTATTTT

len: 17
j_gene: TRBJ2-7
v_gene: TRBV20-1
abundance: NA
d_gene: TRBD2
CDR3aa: CSARDLAIAGGSYEQYF
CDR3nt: TGCAGTGCTAGAGATTTGGCCATAGCGGGGGGCTCCTACGAGCAGTACTTC

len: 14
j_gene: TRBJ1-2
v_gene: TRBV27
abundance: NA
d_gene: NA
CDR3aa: CASSSGGTNYGYTF
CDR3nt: TGTGCCAGCAGTTCGGGAGGGACTAACTATGGCTACACCTTC

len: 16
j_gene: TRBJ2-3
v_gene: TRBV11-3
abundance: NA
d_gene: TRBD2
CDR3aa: CASSLGTSGHTDTQYF
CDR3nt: TGTGCCAGCAGCTTAGGGACTAGCGGGCACACAGATACGCAGTATTTT

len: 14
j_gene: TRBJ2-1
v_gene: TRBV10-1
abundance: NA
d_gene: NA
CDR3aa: CASSEGLTHNEQFF
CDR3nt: TGCGCCAGCAGTGAGGGACTAACTCACAATGAGCAGTTCTTC

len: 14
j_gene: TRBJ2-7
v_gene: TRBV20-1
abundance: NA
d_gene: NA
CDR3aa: CSARDVGAKGEQYF
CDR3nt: TGCAGTGCTAGAGACGTCGGGGCTAAGGGGGAGCAGTACTTC